Presented here are 28 T cell receptor beta chains from one specimen sequenced in a study of shared clonotypes between healthy human individuals. Data came from immunoSEQ multiplex PCR; TCRdb stores just in-frame clones and leaves some out. The sample has roughly 2.1 million clones, approximately 94% seen once. CD45RO-negative CD8 cells positively selected for CCR7 made up the naive population, which excluded terminally differentiated effector memory CD45RA+ cells. Material: naive CD8+ T cells from PBMCs. The receptors derive from a man between 18 and 35 years old in good health. Some clones in this sample may be carry-over from other donors' samples.

J is TRBJ2-6 and V is TRBV11-1; no definite D call. CDR3 size: 14 residues. CDR1 is SGHAT, CDR2 FQDESV, per germline (reference sequence). The V end was cut by 7 bases, the J end by 4 bases, with 11 bases between. The chain's CDR3 is CASTELRGANVLTF. The CDR3 region has the DNA TGTGCCAGCACGGAACTCCGGGGGGCCAACGTCCTGACTTTC.

The sample holds one count of this clone. The sample has other DNA sequences that encode this CDR3 too. The CDR3 protein is CASSWSSYNEQFF. CDR3 sequence (DNA): TGTGCCAGCAGCTGGTCGTCCTACAATGAGCAGTTCTTC. The V gene is TRBV7-9, the J gene TRBJ2-1; D uncertain. The CDR3 consists of 13 residues. Germline CDR1 and CDR2: SEHNR and FQNEAQ (reference sequence). The V and J ends lost 4 bases and 1 base respectively, with 5 bases between them.

The CDR3 nucleotides are TGTGCCAGCAGCGAAGCGGGAGGCCCTAGCACAGATACGCAGTATTTT. The encoded protein is CASSEAGGPSTDTQYF. The chain links TRBV7-3 to TRBJ2-3; 9 bases agree with TRBD2. CDR3 length: 16 amino acids. The V gene end was trimmed by 5 bases and the J gene end by 0 bases; junction bases not matched to a gene: 6. The germline V gene has CDR1 SGHTA and CDR2 FQGTGA.

The J gene is TRBJ2-7, the V gene TRBV4-1, with a weak D call TRBD2 (6 bases). Germline lookup yields CDR1 MGHRA and CDR2 YSYEKL. V lost 4 bases and J 6 bases, leaving 22 bases between the germline ends. The CDR3 is 16 residues long. The CDR3, as DNA: TGCGCCAGCAGCCTACTGGGGGGACTGGAGATCGGCGAGCAGTACTTC. This gives the protein CASSLLGGLEIGEQYF.

The chain has TRBV9 and TRBJ1-4; no clear D gene. With 0 bases removed from V and 8 bases from J, the gap between germline ends came to 11 bases. In germline, CDR1 is SGDLS, CDR2 YYNGEE. The CDR3 consists of 14 residues. The CDR3 reads CASSVGPGREKLFF. Here the CDR3 DNA reads TGTGCCAGCAGCGTAGGACCAGGCCGAGAAAAACTGTTTTTT.

With regard to this clone: Other DNA sequences of this sample code for an identical CDR3. The chain has TRBV15 and TRBJ2-5, with D possibly TRBD1 on 5 matching bases. The CDR3 has 14 amino acids. Germline CDR1 and CDR2: LNHNV and YYDKDF (reference sequence). The V gene lost 1 base and the J gene lost 5 bases, with 11 bases spanning the gap. CDR3 amino acids: CATSRGAGLETQYF. The CDR3 coding sequence is TGTGCCACCAGCAGAGGGGCAGGGCTGGAGACCCAGTACTTC.

This sequence joins TRBV6-5 and TRBJ2-5; D may correspond to TRBD1 or TRBD2 (5 bases each). The V gene lost 3 bases and the J gene lost 5 bases, with 10 bases spanning the gap. Germline CDR1 MNHEY, CDR2 SVGAGI. The CDR3 totals 13 residues. This CDR3 is CASSYQGGETQYF. The CDR3 DNA sequence: TGTGCCAGCAGTTATCAGGGCGGGGAGACCCAGTACTTC.

For this clone: This CDR3 is also generated by other DNA sequences in the sample. CDR3 in DNA: TGTGCCACCAGCCCTAGAGGGGGGATGAACACTGAAGCTTTCTTT. Its translation: CATSPRGGMNTEAFF. The V gene is TRBV15, the J gene TRBJ1-1; weak D call: TRBD1 (6 bases). The CDR3 length is 15 residues. CDR1 LNHNV and CDR2 YYDKDF come from the germline V gene (reference sequence). Trimming took 5 bases from V and 0 from J, leaving 13 bases between them.

J is TRBJ1-4 and V is TRBV7-9, with D tentatively TRBD1 (6 bases). Germline V gene data show CDR1 as SEHNR and CDR2 as FQNEAQ (reference sequence). The CDR3 has 14 residues. Deletions cut 4 bases from V and 10 bases from J, with 16 bases between. The CDR3: CASSSRTVEGKLFF. The CDR3 DNA is TGTGCCAGCAGCTCCCGGACAGTGGAGGGAAAACTGTTTTTT.

J is TRBJ1-2 and V is TRBV6-5, with 10 bases lining up with TRBD1. This CDR3 has 14 amino acids. Germline CDR1 reads MNHEY; CDR2 reads SVGAGI. Germline trimming cut 7 bases from V and 8 bases from J; bases unmatched to any gene: 10. This CDR3 is CASTGTGAARGYTF. The CDR3 region has the DNA TGTGCCAGCACCGGGACAGGGGCCGCTCGCGGCTACACCTTC.

The chain carries TRBV19 and TRBJ2-7; D is perhaps TRBD2 (7 bases). The CDR3 sequence is 13 residues long. The V gene's germline CDR1 is LNHDA and CDR2 SQIVND (reference sequence). Trimming shortened V by 6 bases and J by 5 bases, and 14 bases separated the two germline ends. The CDR3 DNA reads TGTGCCAGTAGCCCCGCCGGGGGGCACGAGCAGTACTTC. Protein product: CASSPAGGHEQYF.

The J gene is TRBJ2-7, the V gene TRBV6-5; D is unclear. The germline CDR1 and CDR2 sequences are MNHEY and SVGAGI. CDR3 length: 14 amino acids. Trimming removed 6 bases at V and 1 base at J, with 13 bases between. In DNA form, the CDR3 reads TGTGCCAGCAGAATCACAGAGGAGTCCTACGAGCAGTACTTC. It translates to CASRITEESYEQYF.

V and J are TRBV5-4 and TRBJ1-1; no firm D call. The CDR3 length is 11 residues. Germline V lookup: CDR1 SGHNT, CDR2 YYREEE (reference sequence). The V end lost 4 bases, the J end lost 2 bases, and 3 bases lay between the germline ends. In DNA form, the CDR3 reads TGTGCCAGCAGCGACAACACTGAAGCTTTCTTT. This codes for CASSDNTEAFF. Full variable domain (outside the CDR3, taken from reference TRBV5-4 and TRBJ1-1): ETGVTQSPTHLIKTRGQQVTLRCSSQSGHNTVSWYQQALGQGPQFIFQYYREEENGRGNFPPRFSGLQFPNYSSELNVNALELDDSALYLCASSDNTEAFFGQGTRLTVV.

V and J are TRBV7-8 and TRBJ2-7; 7 bases agree with TRBD2. The germline CDR1 and CDR2 sequences are SGHVS and FQNEAQ. The CDR3 is 12 residues long. J lost 5 bases, V lost 7 bases, and 5 bases had no gene match. CDR3 nucleotide sequence: TGTGCCAGCACTCTGGGGGGGGACGAGCAGTACTTC. Amino acids: CASTLGGDEQYF.

CDR3 sequence: CASSLLTLAGGNNEQFF. The CDR3 DNA follows: TGTGCCAGCAGTTTGCTCACGCTAGCGGGAGGCAACAATGAGCAGTTCTTC. This rearrangement joins TRBV28 to TRBJ2-1; 11 bases line up with TRBD2. The CDR3 runs to 17 residues. The V segment lost 3 bases and the J segment 5 bases; nucleotides outside the gene matches: 9. Germline V gene lookup returns CDR1 MDHEN and CDR2 SYDVKM.

This clone was detected only once. The rearrangement uses TRBV2 and TRBJ2-1; tentatively, D is TRBD1 (5 bases). V was clipped by 2 bases and J by 0 bases, with 8 bases between them. Germline values: CDR1 SNHLY, CDR2 FYNNEI. The CDR3 contains 15 residues. CDR3 residues: CASSERRASYNEQFF. CDR3 nucleotide sequence: TGTGCCAGCAGTGAACGCAGGGCCTCCTACAATGAGCAGTTCTTC.

DNA for the CDR3: TGTGCCAGCAGCCCCGTCGGGACGGGACCCTACGAGCAGTACTTC. Translating it yields CASSPVGTGPYEQYF. The chain is built from TRBV5-6 and TRBJ2-7; tentatively, D is TRBD1 or TRBD2 (5 bases each). The germline V gene encodes CDR1 SGHDT and CDR2 YYEEEE. There are 15 residues in the CDR3. V lost 4 bases, J lost 2 bases, and 16 bases lay in between.

J is TRBJ2-7 and V is TRBV30, with 12 bases fitting TRBD2. The J segment lost 3 bases and the V segment lost 3 bases, leaving 3 bases of the junction unmatched. The germline CDR1 and CDR2 sequences are GTSNPN and SVGIG (reference sequence). CDR3 size: 14 residues. The CDR3 here is CAWSKTSGGYEQYF. In DNA form, the CDR3 reads TGTGCCTGGAGCAAGACTAGCGGGGGCTACGAGCAGTACTTC.

This chain uses TRBV5-6 with TRBJ2-7, with TRBD2 as a possible D gene (6 bases). The CDR3 runs to 15 residues. V was clipped by 0 bases and J by 7 bases, with 17 bases between them. Germline assignment: CDR1 SGHDT and CDR2 YYEEEE. Here the CDR3 reads CASSLGGDPGREQYF. The CDR3, as DNA: TGTGCCAGCAGCTTGGGCGGGGACCCGGGGAGGGAGCAGTACTTC.

DNA of the CDR3: TGCGCCAGCAGCCAATTAATAATTGAGGAGCAGTACTTC. This gives the protein CASSQLIIEEQYF. The V gene is TRBV4-1, the J gene TRBJ2-7; no definite D call. CDR3 length: 13 amino acids. Trimming cost V 2 bases and J 7 bases, with 12 bases left between them. Germline lookup yields CDR1 MGHRA and CDR2 YSYEKL.

CDR3 coding DNA: TGCAGCGCCCGCCGGACTAGCGGGATTTGGAGCGAGCAGTACTTC. This gives the protein CSARRTSGIWSEQYF. This sequence joins TRBV29-1 and TRBJ2-7, with 12 nucleotides matching TRBD2. The CDR3 loop spans 15 amino acids. Germline CDR1 is SQVTM and CDR2 is ANQGSEA. J lost 6 bases, V lost 7 bases, and 13 bases had no gene match.

On this clone itself: Distinct nucleotide sequences in the sample also encode this CDR3. The rearrangement uses TRBV28 and TRBJ2-7; D could derive from TRBD1 or TRBD2 (5 bases each). The CDR3 covers 14 residues. Trimming removed 5 bases from V and 3 bases from J, with 14 bases in between. Germline values: CDR1 MDHEN, CDR2 SYDVKM. This chain's CDR3 is CASSLRGRIYEQYF. The DNA of the CDR3 is TGTGCCAGCAGTCTCCGGGGCCGAATCTACGAGCAGTACTTC.

Details on this clone: Other DNA sequences of this sample code for an identical CDR3. This chain uses TRBV28 with TRBJ2-7; 9 positions match TRBD1. CDR1 is MDHEN and CDR2 is SYDVKM in the germline V gene. The CDR3 spans 13 residues. The J segment lost 7 bases and the V segment lost 5 bases, leaving 6 bases of the junction unmatched. The CDR3 nucleotides are TGTGCCAGCAGTGGGACAGGGCTGGGAGAGCAGTACTTC. It encodes CASSGTGLGEQYF.

The CDR3 protein is CASSPGSGGAETQYF. The CDR3 DNA reads TGTGCCAGCAGCCCAGGGTCCGGGGGCGCAGAGACCCAGTACTTC. The chain has TRBV7-9 and TRBJ2-5, with D perhaps TRBD1 or TRBD2 (6 bases each). CDR1 is SEHNR, CDR2 FQNEAQ, per germline (reference sequence). Trimming left V 5 bases short and J 4 bases short, with 17 bases between. There are 15 residues in the CDR3.

The rearrangement uses TRBV7-8 and TRBJ2-7; 14 nucleotides align to TRBD2. This CDR3 contains 15 residues. CDR1 and CDR2 (germline): SGHVS, FQNEAQ. The V gene end was trimmed by 5 bases and the J gene end by 4 bases; junction bases not matched to a gene: 4. The CDR3 bases are TGTGCCAGCAGCCTACGGACTAGCGGGAGGTACGAGCAGTACTTC. Translated: CASSLRTSGRYEQYF.

Regarding this clone: The sample carries other DNA sequences with the same CDR3. This chain joins TRBV29-1 and TRBJ2-2, with TRBD1 matching 10 bases. CDR1 is SQVTM, CDR2 ANQGSEA, per germline. The length of the CDR3 is 14 residues. V dropped 4 bases and J dropped 6; count of bases not matched to a gene: 5. CDR3 loop: CSVVGTGVSGELFF. Here the CDR3 DNA reads TGCAGCGTTGTTGGGACAGGGGTCTCCGGGGAGCTGTTTTTT.

This clone was detected only once. In the same sample, other DNA sequences code for this CDR3. This sequence joins TRBV7-9 and TRBJ1-2, with D uncertain. This CDR3 is built from 12 residues. CDR1 is SEHNR and CDR2 is FQNEAQ in the germline V gene (reference sequence). V was trimmed by 1 base and J by 8 bases, leaving 8 bases between them. The CDR3 loop reads CASSLGAGGYTF. CDR3 bases: TGTGCCAGCAGCTTAGGGGCCGGAGGCTACACCTTC.

The V call is TRBV11-2, the J call TRBJ2-1; D is unclear. Trimming cost V 5 bases and J 1 base, with 15 bases left between them. Germline lookup yields CDR1 SGHAT and CDR2 FQNNGV. CDR3 length: 16 amino acids. CDR3 amino acids: CASSPGPGESYNEQFF. The CDR3 coding sequence is TGTGCCAGCAGCCCCGGACCCGGTGAGTCCTACAATGAGCAGTTCTTC.